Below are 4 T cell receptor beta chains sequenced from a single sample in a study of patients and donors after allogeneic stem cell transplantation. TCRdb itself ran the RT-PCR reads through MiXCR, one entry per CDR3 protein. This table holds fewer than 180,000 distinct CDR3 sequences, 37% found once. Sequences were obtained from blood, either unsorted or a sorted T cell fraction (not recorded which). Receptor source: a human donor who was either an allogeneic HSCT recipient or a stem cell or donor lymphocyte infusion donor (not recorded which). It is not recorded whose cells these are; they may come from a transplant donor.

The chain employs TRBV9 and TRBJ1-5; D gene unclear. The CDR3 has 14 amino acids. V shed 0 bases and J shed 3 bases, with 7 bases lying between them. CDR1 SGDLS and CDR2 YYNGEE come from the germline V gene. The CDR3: CASSVEGDNQPQHF. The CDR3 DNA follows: TGTGCCAGCAGCGTAGAGGGAGACAATCAGCCCCAGCATTTT.

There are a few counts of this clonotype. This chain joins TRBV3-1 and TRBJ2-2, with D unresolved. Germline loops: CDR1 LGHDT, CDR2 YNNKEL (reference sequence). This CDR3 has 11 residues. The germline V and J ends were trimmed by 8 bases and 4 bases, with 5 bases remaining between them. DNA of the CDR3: TGTGCCAGCCAGGCCACCGGGGAGCTGTTTTTT. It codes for CASQATGELFF.

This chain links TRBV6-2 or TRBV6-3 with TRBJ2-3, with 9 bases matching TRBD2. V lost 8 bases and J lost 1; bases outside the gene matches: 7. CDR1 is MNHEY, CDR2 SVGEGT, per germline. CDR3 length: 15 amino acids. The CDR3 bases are TGTGCCAGCGGAATCTCTAGCGGGGGCACAGATACGCAGTATTTT. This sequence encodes CASGISSGGTDTQYF.

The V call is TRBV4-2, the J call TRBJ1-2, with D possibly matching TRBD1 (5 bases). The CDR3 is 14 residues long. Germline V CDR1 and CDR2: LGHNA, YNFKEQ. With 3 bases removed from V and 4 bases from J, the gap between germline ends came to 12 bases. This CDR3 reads CASSHNRLTYGYTF. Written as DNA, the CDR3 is TGTGCCAGCAGCCATAACAGGTTGACCTATGGCTACACCTTC.